This T cell receptor beta chain was found in a study of blood T cell repertoires in COVID-19. Study overall: Samples came from the United States, Italy and Spain, spanning acute and convalescent COVID-19. T cells, B-cell-depleted T cells, or PBMCs supplied cDNA or gDNA.

Authors' data handling: Scientists estimated how many nucleated cells there were by amplifying reference gene primers. Data came from immunoSEQ multiplex PCR; TCRdb stores just in-frame clones and leaves some out. V and J calls and clone size follow that table, whereas D and trimming were derived from the DNA. The table lists under 100,000 clones, about nine tenths of them singletons. Looked up from germline, CDR1 is LNHDA and CDR2 is SQIVND (reference sequence). Trimming shortened V by 6 bases and J by 4 bases, and 22 bases separated the two germline ends. This CDR3 is built from 17 residues. The receptor was isolated from a woman in her 70s with acute or convalescent COVID-19. The chain joins TRBV19 to TRBJ1-5; possibly TRBD1 for D (6 bases). The sample taken for sequencing was peripheral blood. CDR3 sequence reads: CASSRPKNREPNQPQHF. CDR3 DNA sequence: TGTGCCAGTAGCAGACCCAAAAACAGGGAGCCTAATCAGCCCCAGCATTTT.